This entry lists 15 T cell receptor beta chains sequenced from one sample in a study of cytomegalovirus exposure and HLA in healthy donors. PCR primers comprised 60 Vbeta and 13 Jbeta primers. Profiling relied on immunoSEQ multiplex PCR, and the TCRdb table lists in-frame clones only, not all of them. In the table there are about 140,000 clones, 79% of which are singletons. What was sequenced was PBMCs. The receptors stem from a man younger than 30 in good health and CMV-seronegative.

This chain connects TRBV19 to TRBJ2-6; weak D call: TRBD1 (5 bases). The germline V gene encodes CDR1 LNHDA and CDR2 SQIVND (reference sequence). V was shortened by 4 bases and J by 0 bases, with 7 bases between the two germline ends. CDR3 size: 15 residues. The CDR3 DNA sequence: TGTGCCAGTAGTAGTCAGGGCTCTGGGGCCAACGTCCTGACTTTC. The encoded protein is CASSSQGSGANVLTF.

This clone appeared a single time. The V call is TRBV9, the J call TRBJ2-3, with 8 bases fitting TRBD2. Germline CDR1 is SGDLS and CDR2 is YYNGEE. J gave up 4 bases and V 0 bases, and 4 bases lay outside the gene matches. The CDR3 contains 15 residues. The CDR3 DNA is TGTGCCAGCAGCGTAGTCGGGGGGGCCCCAGATACGCAGTATTTT. The encoded protein is CASSVVGGAPDTQYF.

V and J are TRBV5-6 and TRBJ1-6, with 7 bases aligning to TRBD1. Germline CDR1 SGHDT, CDR2 YYEEEE. V lost 0 bases to trimming and J lost 4 bases; unmatched junction nucleotides: 7. The CDR3 totals 17 residues. The CDR3 sequence is CASSLGNRGNYNSPLHF. The CDR3 coding sequence is TGTGCCAGCAGCTTGGGGAACAGGGGTAATTATAATTCACCCCTCCACTTT.

The chain employs TRBV4-3 and TRBJ2-3, with D possibly TRBD2 on 6 matching bases. The CDR3 runs 14 residues. Trimming removed 0 bases at V and 6 bases at J, with 10 bases between. Germline CDR1 and CDR2: LGHNA and YSLEER. The CDR3 coding sequence is TGCGCCAGCAGCCAAGACCCAGGGAGGGATACGCAGTATTTT. Translation: CASSQDPGRDTQYF.

The V and J genes are TRBV5-5 and TRBJ2-6; weak D call: TRBD2 (7 bases). Germline V gene lookup returns CDR1 SGHKS and CDR2 YYEKEE (reference sequence). V lost 1 base and J lost 1, with 12 bases in between. The CDR3 length is 17 residues. This chain's CDR3 is CASSLWGGLSGANVLTF. In nucleotides, the CDR3 is TGTGCCAGCAGCTTGTGGGGGGGGCTGTCTGGGGCCAACGTCCTGACTTTC.

The chain recombines TRBV7-6 with TRBJ1-6; TRBD1 agrees at 8 bases. The V gene end was trimmed by 5 bases and the J gene end by 7 bases; junction bases not matched to a gene: 7. The CDR3 runs to 15 residues. CDR1 is SGHVS, CDR2 FNYEAQ, per germline. DNA for the CDR3: TGTGCCAGCAGCGTCGACAGGGGCGAAAATTCACCCCTCCACTTT. Translation: CASSVDRGENSPLHF.

This chain joins TRBV19 and TRBJ2-7; no reliable D call. This CDR3 is built from 13 residues. The V end was cut by 2 bases, the J end by 2 bases, with 7 bases between. The V gene's germline CDR1 is LNHDA and CDR2 SQIVND (reference sequence). The chain's CDR3 is CASSISSAYEQYF. CDR3 DNA sequence: TGTGCCAGTAGTATAAGTTCGGCCTACGAGCAGTACTTC. The full variable domain, its missing parts supplied by reference TRBV19 and TRBJ2-7, is DGGITQSPKYLFRKEGQNVTLSCEQNLNHDAMYWYRQDPGQGLRLIYYSQIVNDFQKGDIAEGYSVSREKKESFPLTVTSAQKNPTAFYLCASSISSAYEQYFGPGTRLTVT.

V is TRBV11-2 and J is TRBJ2-3, with 7 bases matching TRBD1. The CDR3 length is 16 residues. V dropped 1 base and J dropped 2; count of bases not matched to a gene: 6. Germline values: CDR1 SGHAT, CDR2 FQNNGV. As DNA, the CDR3 is TGTGCCAGCAGCTTAGGACAGGGTGATTACACAGATACGCAGTATTTT. Translating gives CASSLGQGDYTDTQYF.

The V gene is TRBV2, the J gene TRBJ2-2; TRBD1 is a possible D gene (6 bases). Per germline, CDR1 SNHLY and CDR2 FYNNEI. V was trimmed by 2 bases and J by 1 base, leaving 14 bases between them. The CDR3 is 17 amino acids. CDR3 in DNA: TGTGCCAGCAGTGAATTTCAGGGGCGCCTGAACACCGGGGAGCTGTTTTTT. It specifies CASSEFQGRLNTGELFF.

The rearrangement uses TRBV5-1 and TRBJ2-3; 9 bases fit TRBD1. The CDR3 spans 16 residues. Trimming took 3 bases from V and 2 from J; bases not matched to a gene: 7. Germline CDR1 reads SGHRS; CDR2 reads YFSETQ. The CDR3 coding sequence is TGCGCCAGCAGCTGGACAGGGGTTTCCCTCACAGATACGCAGTATTTT. This gives the protein CASSWTGVSLTDTQYF.

The chain is built from TRBV5-1 and TRBJ1-2, with TRBD1 matching 9 bases. Germline V gene sequence: CDR1 SGHRS, CDR2 YFSETQ. CDR3 length equals 16 residues. V was clipped by 5 bases and J by 2 bases; unmatched bases: 10. The CDR3 DNA follows: TGCGCCAGCAGTCCGGGCCACAGGGGGCTAAACTATGGCTACACCTTC. Protein: CASSPGHRGLNYGYTF.

V and J are TRBV4-2 and TRBJ2-2; TRBD2 matches at 13 bases. Germline lookup yields CDR1 LGHNA and CDR2 YNFKEQ. V lost 4 bases, J lost 7 bases, and 12 bases stayed unmatched. CDR3 length: 18 amino acids. The DNA for the CDR3 is TGTGCCAGCAGCCTAACCTTTACTAGCGGGGGGGCAGGCGGGGAGCTGTTTTTT. Residues: CASSLTFTSGGAGGELFF.

This clone was counted many times. Other DNA sequences within the sample encode an identical CDR3. The CDR3 loop is CASSQDNNQPQHF. In DNA form, the CDR3 reads TGTGCCAGCAGCCAAGATAACAATCAGCCCCAGCATTTT. This chain links TRBV4-2 with TRBJ1-5; D remains unclear. Germline values: CDR1 LGHNA, CDR2 YNFKEQ. The CDR3 sequence is 13 residues long. V was cut by 0 bases and J by 3 bases, with 3 bases left in between.

The rearrangement links TRBV7-9 to TRBJ1-5; D gene unclear. The CDR3 is 12 residues long. V lost 5 bases and J 14 bases, leaving 16 bases between the germline ends. Germline values: CDR1 SEHNR, CDR2 FQNEAQ (reference sequence). CDR3 bases: TGTGCCAGCAGCGCCGGGCGGACTTCTAAGCATTTT. Its translation is CASSAGRTSKHF.

The rearrangement links TRBV2 to TRBJ1-3, with D perhaps matching TRBD1 (6 bases). V lost 6 bases and J lost 0, with 15 bases in between. The length of the CDR3 is 16 residues. CDR1 is SNHLY, CDR2 FYNNEI, per germline. The CDR3 reads CASSVRQASSGNTIYF. CDR3 DNA: TGTGCCAGCAGCGTCCGACAGGCAAGCTCTGGAAACACCATATATTTT.